A selection of T cell receptor beta chains follows, all from one sample in a study of T cells in Graves' hyperthyroidism and ophthalmopathy. TCRdb re-analysed the multiplex PCR reads in MiXCR, keeping a single row per CDR3 protein. The table shows fewer than 750,000 distinct CDR3 sequences, with roughly 15% occurring only once. Sequencing was carried out using blood. These receptors came from a woman aged 35 to 49 with Graves' ophthalmopathy. Each CDR3 is given with its conserved first and last residue. Each record gives: clone size, D gene, V gene, J gene, CDR3 protein, CDR3 DNA. A D gene is named only where the DNA matches it firmly. The size entry is marked missing in some rows and otherwise reads once, few, many or a size class.

clone size: many
D gene: TRBD1
V gene: TRBV20-1
J gene: TRBJ2-2
CDR3 protein: CNARGTGATNTGELFF
CDR3 DNA: TGCAATGCTAGAGGAACAGGGGCAACGAACACCGGGGAGCTGTTTTTT

clone size: many
D gene: -
V gene: TRBV7-9
J gene: TRBJ1-1
CDR3 protein: CASSPRVEAFF
CDR3 DNA: TGTGCCAGCAGCCCAAGGGTCGAAGCTTTCTTT

clone size: many
D gene: -
V gene: TRBV12-3/TRBV12-4
J gene: TRBJ1-1
CDR3 protein: CASSSRVLNTEAFF
CDR3 DNA: TGTGCCAGCAGTTCCCGGGTGCTTAACACTGAAGCTTTCTTT

clone size: many
D gene: -
V gene: TRBV12-3/TRBV12-4
J gene: TRBJ2-2
CDR3 protein: CASSLQPLAYTGELFF
CDR3 DNA: TGTGCCAGCAGTTTACAACCCTTGGCGTACACCGGGGAGCTGTTTTTT

clone size: many
D gene: -
V gene: TRBV5-1
J gene: TRBJ2-7
CDR3 protein: CASSPRDSRMGEQYF
CDR3 DNA: TGCGCCAGCAGCCCCCGGGACTCCAGGATGGGCGAGCAGTACTTC

clone size: many
D gene: -
V gene: TRBV27
J gene: TRBJ1-1
CDR3 protein: CASINGADMNTEAFF
CDR3 DNA: TGTGCCAGCATCAATGGGGCTGATATGAACACTGAAGCTTTCTTT

clone size: -
D gene: -
V gene: TRBV7-2
J gene: TRBJ1-2
CDR3 protein: CASSSAGGSGHGYTF
CDR3 DNA: TGTGCCAGCAGCTCAGCGGGGGGGTCCGGACATGGCTACACCTTC

clone size: many
D gene: -
V gene: TRBV12-3/TRBV12-4
J gene: TRBJ1-5
CDR3 protein: CASSLSRDQPQHF
CDR3 DNA: TGTGCCAGCAGCTTAAGCCGGGACCAGCCCCAGCATTTT

clone size: few
D gene: -
V gene: TRBV5-1
J gene: TRBJ2-7
CDR3 protein: CASRPGPILTYEQYF
CDR3 DNA: TGCGCCAGCAGGCCGGGACCTATATTAACCTACGAGCAGTACTTC

clone size: many
D gene: -
V gene: TRBV7-9
J gene: TRBJ1-5
CDR3 protein: CASSKGGGNQPQHF
CDR3 DNA: TGTGCCAGCAGCAAAGGCGGGGGCAATCAGCCCCAGCATTTT

clone size: -
D gene: TRBD2
V gene: TRBV27
J gene: TRBJ2-7
CDR3 protein: CASSLVLAGGPGEQYF
CDR3 DNA: TGTGCCAGCAGTTTAGTACTAGCGGGAGGGCCGGGGGAGCAGTACTTC

clone size: many
D gene: -
V gene: TRBV7-9
J gene: TRBJ2-5
CDR3 protein: CASSNNRRGRETQYF
CDR3 DNA: TGTGCCAGCAGCAACAACCGGCGGGGTCGGGAGACCCAGTACTTC

clone size: many
D gene: TRBD2
V gene: TRBV4-1
J gene: TRBJ2-5
CDR3 protein: CASSQDTSVQETQYF
CDR3 DNA: TGCGCCAGCAGCCAAGATACTAGCGTTCAAGAGACCCAGTACTTC

clone size: -
D gene: TRBD1
V gene: TRBV5-1
J gene: TRBJ2-7
CDR3 protein: CASSSQGTGGFYEQYF
CDR3 DNA: TGCGCCAGCAGCTCCCAGGGGACAGGGGGCTTCTACGAGCAGTACTTC

clone size: -
D gene: -
V gene: TRBV30
J gene: TRBJ1-2
CDR3 protein: CAWSVWDSGTAHYGYTF
CDR3 DNA: TGTGCCTGGAGTGTTTGGGACTCCGGGACCGCTCACTATGGCTACACCTTC

clone size: -
D gene: -
V gene: TRBV9
J gene: TRBJ1-1
CDR3 protein: CASSHFSGQPNTEAFF
CDR3 DNA: TGTGCCAGCAGCCATTTTTCAGGACAGCCAAACACTGAAGCTTTCTTT

clone size: many
D gene: -
V gene: TRBV6-1
J gene: TRBJ2-7
CDR3 protein: CASSELETNEQYF
CDR3 DNA: TGTGCCAGCAGTGAACTGGAGACGAACGAGCAGTACTTC

clone size: many
D gene: TRBD2
V gene: TRBV20-1
J gene: TRBJ2-5
CDR3 protein: CSARTLAGIQETQYF
CDR3 DNA: TGCAGTGCTAGGACGCTAGCGGGGATCCAAGAGACCCAGTACTTC

clone size: few
D gene: -
V gene: TRBV3-1
J gene: TRBJ1-5
CDR3 protein: CASSQGSGQPQHF
CDR3 DNA: TGTGCCAGCAGCCAGGGGTCGGGTCAGCCCCAGCATTTT

clone size: many
D gene: TRBD2
V gene: TRBV12-3/TRBV12-4
J gene: TRBJ2-7
CDR3 protein: CASSPSGRGHEQYF
CDR3 DNA: TGTGCCAGCAGTCCCAGCGGGAGGGGCCACGAGCAGTACTTC

clone size: few
D gene: TRBD2
V gene: TRBV28
J gene: TRBJ2-7
CDR3 protein: CASSFGGVTYEQYF
CDR3 DNA: TGTGCCAGCAGTTTCGGGGGGGTTACCTACGAGCAGTACTTC

clone size: -
D gene: TRBD1
V gene: TRBV11-2
J gene: TRBJ2-2
CDR3 protein: CASSPRDRGRTGELFF
CDR3 DNA: TGTGCCAGCAGCCCGAGGGACAGGGGGCGCACCGGGGAGCTGTTTTTT

clone size: many
D gene: -
V gene: TRBV24-1
J gene: TRBJ1-1
CDR3 protein: CAVLGPAGTEAFF
CDR3 DNA: TGTGCCGTCCTGGGGCCCGCCGGGACTGAAGCTTTCTTT

clone size: -
D gene: -
V gene: TRBV4-1
J gene: TRBJ2-5
CDR3 protein: CASSFSPSGEETQYF
CDR3 DNA: TGCGCCAGCAGTTTCTCCCCGTCCGGGGAGGAGACCCAGTACTTC

clone size: many
D gene: -
V gene: TRBV7-9
J gene: TRBJ1-2
CDR3 protein: CASSSDLYGYTF
CDR3 DNA: TGTGCCAGCAGCTCCGACCTCTATGGCTACACCTTC

clone size: many
D gene: -
V gene: TRBV19
J gene: TRBJ1-1
CDR3 protein: CASLRESTVNTEAFF
CDR3 DNA: TGTGCCAGTCTCAGGGAATCGACTGTGAACACTGAAGCTTTCTTT

clone size: -
D gene: TRBD2
V gene: TRBV28
J gene: TRBJ2-7
CDR3 protein: CASSPFRGVGGSEQYF
CDR3 DNA: TGTGCCAGCAGTCCATTTCGAGGGGTGGGAGGGAGCGAGCAGTACTTC

clone size: many
D gene: -
V gene: TRBV11-2
J gene: TRBJ1-2
CDR3 protein: CASSTLTGSNYGYTF
CDR3 DNA: TGTGCCAGCAGCACTCTAACCGGCAGCAACTATGGCTACACCTTC

clone size: few
D gene: -
V gene: TRBV6-1
J gene: TRBJ1-5
CDR3 protein: CASSGVDQPQHF
CDR3 DNA: TGTGCCAGCAGTGGCGTAGACCAGCCCCAGCATTTT

clone size: many
D gene: -
V gene: TRBV5-1
J gene: TRBJ1-2
CDR3 protein: CASSLEVRSYGYTF
CDR3 DNA: TGCGCCAGCAGCTTGGAGGTCAGATCCTATGGCTACACCTTC

clone size: -
D gene: -
V gene: TRBV6-2/TRBV6-3
J gene: TRBJ1-2
CDR3 protein: CAYWESHYGYTF
CDR3 DNA: TGTGCTTATTGGGAGAGTCACTATGGCTACACCTTC

clone size: many
D gene: -
V gene: TRBV19
J gene: TRBJ1-1
CDR3 protein: CASSIMRGTEAFF
CDR3 DNA: TGTGCCAGTAGTATAATGAGGGGCACTGAAGCTTTCTTT

clone size: -
D gene: -
V gene: TRBV4-2
J gene: TRBJ1-1
CDR3 protein: CASRGEGRMNTEAFF
CDR3 DNA: TGTGCCAGCAGGGGCGAAGGGAGGATGAACACTGAAGCTTTCTTT

clone size: many
D gene: TRBD1
V gene: TRBV7-2
J gene: TRBJ1-1
CDR3 protein: CASSHGTGVTEAFF
CDR3 DNA: TGTGCCAGCAGCCACGGGACAGGGGTCACTGAAGCTTTCTTT

clone size: many
D gene: -
V gene: TRBV11-2
J gene: TRBJ1-1
CDR3 protein: CASSFGGLPEAFF
CDR3 DNA: TGTGCCAGCAGCTTTGGGGGTTTGCCTGAAGCTTTCTTT

clone size: -
D gene: -
V gene: TRBV9
J gene: TRBJ2-7
CDR3 protein: CASSQGGWSEQYF
CDR3 DNA: TGTGCCAGCAGTCAAGGGGGGTGGAGCGAGCAGTACTTC

clone size: many
D gene: -
V gene: TRBV5-1
J gene: TRBJ1-1
CDR3 protein: CASSLWEGSEAFF
CDR3 DNA: TGCGCCAGCAGCTTGTGGGAAGGCTCTGAAGCTTTCTTT

clone size: many
D gene: TRBD1
V gene: TRBV12-3/TRBV12-4
J gene: TRBJ1-1
CDR3 protein: CATVDRGGNTEAFF
CDR3 DNA: TGTGCCACCGTCGACAGGGGAGGAAACACTGAAGCTTTCTTT

clone size: -
D gene: TRBD1
V gene: TRBV24-1
J gene: TRBJ2-7
CDR3 protein: CASRTGMSYEQYF
CDR3 DNA: TGTGCCTCCAGGACAGGGATGTCCTACGAGCAGTACTTC

clone size: -
D gene: -
V gene: TRBV12-3/TRBV12-4
J gene: TRBJ1-1
CDR3 protein: CASSLGAGSNTEAFF
CDR3 DNA: TGTGCCAGCAGTTTGGGCGCGGGGTCGAACACTGAAGCTTTCTTT

clone size: -
D gene: TRBD1
V gene: TRBV12-3/TRBV12-4
J gene: TRBJ1-2
CDR3 protein: CASSFSDRARGYTF
CDR3 DNA: TGTGCCAGCAGCTTCTCCGACAGGGCTCGGGGCTACACCTTC

clone size: many
D gene: -
V gene: TRBV5-6
J gene: TRBJ2-7
CDR3 protein: CASSRVGGYEQYF
CDR3 DNA: TGTGCCAGCAGCCGGGTGGGGGGATACGAGCAGTACTTC

clone size: many
D gene: TRBD2
V gene: TRBV28
J gene: TRBJ2-5
CDR3 protein: CASSSPSGGAEQETQYF
CDR3 DNA: TGTGCCAGCAGTTCCCCCTCGGGAGGAGCGGAGCAAGAGACCCAGTACTTC

clone size: many
D gene: TRBD1
V gene: TRBV4-3
J gene: TRBJ2-7
CDR3 protein: CASSPNRQGSHEQYF
CDR3 DNA: TGCGCCAGCAGCCCCAACCGACAGGGTTCCCACGAGCAGTACTTC

clone size: many
D gene: -
V gene: TRBV30
J gene: TRBJ1-1
CDR3 protein: CACWDNGNTEAFF
CDR3 DNA: TGTGCCTGCTGGGACAATGGGAACACTGAAGCTTTCTTT

clone size: -
D gene: TRBD1
V gene: TRBV28
J gene: TRBJ2-7
CDR3 protein: CASTTAGDRVRLYEQYF
CDR3 DNA: TGTGCCAGCACCACCGCCGGGGACAGGGTCAGGCTCTACGAGCAGTACTTC

clone size: -
D gene: -
V gene: TRBV7-3
J gene: TRBJ2-4
CDR3 protein: CASTPRDPIAKNIQYF
CDR3 DNA: TGTGCCAGCACTCCTCGCGACCCGATCGCTAAAAACATTCAGTACTTC

clone size: many
D gene: -
V gene: TRBV29-1
J gene: TRBJ1-1
CDR3 protein: CSVEGTAAAMNTEAFF
CDR3 DNA: TGCAGCGTGGAGGGGACGGCGGCCGCTATGAACACTGAAGCTTTCTTT